This T cell receptor (beta chain) was sequenced during a study of Tregs in tolerant kidney transplant recipients. CDR1 is SGDLS, CDR2 YYNGEE, per germline. CDR3 length: 19 amino acids. V dropped 4 bases and J dropped 5 bases, with 30 bases sitting between them. Libraries were prepared by immunoSEQ multiplex PCR; TCRdb keeps only in-frame clonotypes and omits some of them. This table holds under 85,000 clones, 70% to 90% found once. CD4+CD25+CD127- Tregs, CD4+CD25- non-Tregs, CD4 and CD8 cells were sorted. The source of this sequence is a human donor who received a combined kidney and bone marrow transplant. V and J are TRBV9 and TRBJ2-5, with D tentatively TRBD1 or TRBD2 (9 bases each). This sample comprised CD4+ T cells from blood, obtained before the transplant. The CDR3 nucleotides are TGTGCCAGCAGCCTCCGACAGGGGGGGACTCCTGGACTAGCGGAGACCCAGTACTTC. It translates to CASSLRQGGTPGLAETQYF. Combining the CDR3 with reference TRBV9 and TRBJ2-5 gives the whole variable domain DSGVTQTPKHLITATGQRVTLRCSPRSGDLSVYWYQQSLDQGLQFLIQYYNGEERAKGNILERFSAQQFPDLHSELNLSSLELGDSALYFCASSLRQGGTPGLAETQYFGPGTRLLVL.